Following are 22 T cell receptor beta chains from one sample sequenced in a study of blood T cell repertoires in COVID-19. Sequenced by immunoSEQ multiplex PCR; TCRdb stores in-frame clones only, minus some. The sample has tens of thousands of clones; roughly 91% are singletons. What was sequenced was PBMCs or T cells enriched from blood (not recorded which). The receptors originated from a woman in her forties or fifties with acute COVID-19.

The V and J genes are TRBV4-2 and TRBJ1-6, with D uncertain. Trimming took 1 base from V and 14 from J, leaving 12 bases between them. Germline CDR1 LGHNA, CDR2 YNFKEQ. This CDR3 has 13 residues. The CDR3 nucleotides read TGTGCCAGCAGCCAAGGAGGGCGGTCGGCCCTCCACTTT. Protein product: CASSQGGRSALHF.

CDR3 in DNA: TGTGCCTGGAGTGTGTTAGCGGGAAACCAAGAGACCCAGTACTTC. Translated, it gives CAWSVLAGNQETQYF. The rearrangement uses TRBV30 and TRBJ2-5; TRBD2 agrees at 8 bases. This CDR3 contains 15 residues. Unmatched junction bases numbered 3, after V lost 0 bases and J lost 0 bases. The germline CDR1 and CDR2 sequences are GTSNPN and SVGIG (reference sequence).

V gene TRBV5-8 combines with J gene TRBJ1-1; D unclear. Trimming stripped 4 bases from V and 1 base from J, with 17 bases between. The germline CDR1 and CDR2 sequences are SGHTS and YDEGEE. The CDR3 spans 16 residues. The CDR3 protein is CASSQSGGKGNTEAFF. CDR3 nucleotides: TGTGCCAGCAGCCAATCAGGAGGGAAAGGGAACACTGAAGCTTTCTTT.

V usage is TRBV28 and J usage is TRBJ1-1, with 7 bases matching TRBD1. There are 16 residues in the CDR3. Unmatched junction bases numbered 11, after V lost 6 bases and J lost 1 base. From germline, CDR1 is MDHEN and CDR2 SYDVKM. In DNA, the CDR3 is TGTGCCAGCAGAAGGTACAGGGGATTAAGGAACACTGAAGCTTTCTTT. Its protein is CASRRYRGLRNTEAFF.

This chain uses TRBV7-2 with TRBJ1-2; D remains unclear. V was trimmed by 5 bases and J by 2 bases, leaving 15 bases between them. The CDR3 sequence is 15 residues long. Germline CDR1 and CDR2: SGHTA and FQGNSA. The CDR3 nucleotides are TGTGCCAGCAGCCAAGAACTGGCAGCGAACTATGGCTACACCTTC. Translating it yields CASSQELAANYGYTF.

The chain carries TRBV19 and TRBJ2-1; 13 nucleotides agree with TRBD2. This CDR3 spans 16 amino acids. V gave up 6 bases and J gave up 7 bases; unmatched junction bases: 9. Germline V lookup: CDR1 LNHDA, CDR2 SQIVND (reference sequence). CDR3 sequence reads: CASRGIGLAGENEQFF. The CDR3 DNA reads as TGTGCCAGTAGGGGGATCGGACTAGCGGGGGAGAATGAGCAGTTCTTC.

This rearrangement joins TRBV7-2 to TRBJ2-7; 8 bases are shared with TRBD2. The CDR3 has 15 residues. Trimming removed 1 base from V and 3 bases from J; junction bases left unmatched: 5. Germline values: CDR1 SGHTA, CDR2 FQGNSA. CDR3: CASSLEFRGGYEQYF. The CDR3 DNA sequence: TGTGCCAGCAGCTTAGAGTTCCGGGGGGGCTACGAGCAGTACTTC.

The genes are TRBV7-2 and TRBJ2-4; TRBD2 matches at 14 bases. The CDR3 is 18 amino acids. The junction had 6 bases not matched to a gene; V was cut back by 5 bases and J by 0 bases. Germline-derived CDR1 and CDR2 are SGHTA and FQGNSA. CDR3 sequence (DNA): TGTGCCAGCAGCACGGGACTAGCGGGAGCTTCAGCCAAAAACATTCAGTACTTC. Amino acids: CASSTGLAGASAKNIQYF.

The chain uses TRBV13 and TRBJ2-3, with 9 bases identical to TRBD2. CDR1 and CDR2 from the germline V gene are PRHDT and FYEKMQ (reference sequence). CDR3 length: 16 residues. V shed 5 bases and J 4 bases; nucleotides not matched to a gene: 10. The CDR3 here is CASSLLGLAGSDTQYF. DNA for the CDR3: TGTGCCAGCAGCCTCCTCGGGCTAGCGGGGTCAGATACGCAGTATTTT.

The gene calls are TRBV30 and TRBJ2-3, with a tentative D call TRBD2 (6 bases). CDR3 length: 14 residues. V lost 4 bases and J lost 1, with 12 bases in between. From germline, CDR1 is GTSNPN and CDR2 SVGIG (reference sequence). The CDR3 DNA sequence: TGTGCCTGGACAACCGGGACTGGCACAGATACGCAGTATTTT. Translated: CAWTTGTGTDTQYF.

The count of this clone is one. V and J are TRBV28 and TRBJ2-2; D might be TRBD2 (6 bases). The CDR3 totals 17 residues. The V end was cut by 2 bases, the J end by 4 bases, with 17 bases between. CDR1 is MDHEN and CDR2 is SYDVKM in the germline V gene. The CDR3 coding sequence is TGTGCCAGCAGTTTACCGGGAGCTAGCGAGTCCACCGGGGAGCTGTTTTTT. As protein: CASSLPGASESTGELFF.

The chain couples TRBV7-9 to TRBJ1-6, with D unclear. The CDR3 spans 17 residues. Between the trimmed V and J ends, which lost 5 bases and 6 bases, there was a span of 20 bases. Germline-derived CDR1 and CDR2 are SEHNR and FQNEAQ (reference sequence). The CDR3 nucleotides are TGTGCCAGCAGCACCTCGACTAATTTTCGGGGTAATTCACCCCTCCACTTT. Its protein product is CASSTSTNFRGNSPLHF.

This chain connects TRBV29-1 to TRBJ2-1; possibly TRBD2 for D (5 bases). This CDR3 has 10 residues. V gave up 7 bases and J gave up 5 bases, with 6 bases separating them. Germline CDR1 is SQVTM and CDR2 is ANQGSEA. The CDR3 sequence: CSGRNNEQFF. As DNA, the CDR3 is TGCAGCGGGAGGAACAATGAGCAGTTCTTC.

The gene calls are TRBV27 and TRBJ2-7; the D gene is possibly TRBD2 (5 bases). Looked up from germline, CDR1 is MNHEY and CDR2 is SMNVEV (reference sequence). Trimming took 10 bases from V and 6 from J, leaving 16 bases between them. The CDR3 length is 12 residues. The CDR3 DNA sequence: TGTGCCACTAGCTCCGGAGGACGCGAGCAGTACTTC. The encoded protein is CATSSGGREQYF.

The chain uses TRBV12-3 or TRBV12-4 and TRBJ1-3; TRBD1 is a possible D gene (5 bases). The CDR3 covers 11 residues. V was trimmed by 5 bases and J by 8 bases, leaving 7 bases between them. The CDR3 bases are TGTGCCAGCAGTGGACAATACACCATATATTTT. Its translation: CASSGQYTIYF.

The V gene is TRBV6-5, the J gene TRBJ1-6; D is possibly TRBD1 (5 bases). CDR1 MNHEY and CDR2 SVGAGI come from the germline V gene. This CDR3 spans 14 amino acids. V was pared by 6 bases and J by 7 bases, with 13 bases between. CDR3 nucleotides: TGTGCCAGCAGCAGGGCCAGCCGAAATTCACCCCTCCACTTT. It is translated as CASSRASRNSPLHF.

The CDR3 DNA is TGTGCCAGCAGTGACCGGGGACTAGCGGGAGACTACAATGAGCAGTTCTTC. It translates to CASSDRGLAGDYNEQFF. The chain combines TRBV6-4 with TRBJ2-1, with 14 bases identical to TRBD2. The germline V gene encodes CDR1 MRHNA and CDR2 SNTAGT. With 2 bases clipped from V and 3 bases from J, the junction kept 3 bases outside the gene matches. There are 17 residues in the CDR3.

The chain employs TRBV7-6 and TRBJ1-2, with 8 bases lining up with TRBD1. The CDR3 contains 13 residues. V lost 5 bases and J lost 6; bases outside the gene matches: 5. The germline gives CDR1 SGHVS, CDR2 FNYEAQ. CDR3 protein: CASSPGQGNGYTF. As DNA, the CDR3 is TGTGCCAGCAGCCCCGGACAGGGTAATGGCTACACCTTC. The variable domain in full, with the rest retrieved from reference TRBV7-6 and TRBJ1-2, is GAGVSQSPRYKVTKRGQDVALRCDPISGHVSLYWYRQALGQGPEFLTYFNYEAQQDKSGLPNDRFSAERPEGSISTLTIQRTEQRDSAMYRCASSPGQGNGYTFGSGTRLTVV.

The chain recombines TRBV5-4 with TRBJ2-1, with 9 bases aligning to TRBD2. The germline CDR1 and CDR2 sequences are SGHNT and YYREEE (reference sequence). V shed 0 bases, J shed 8 bases, and the junction held 9 bases outside the gene matches. CDR3 length equals 16 residues. CDR3 loop: CASSLAAGGPGYEQFF. As DNA, the CDR3 is TGTGCCAGCAGCTTGGCGGCGGGAGGGCCCGGGTATGAGCAGTTCTTC.

The J gene is TRBJ1-3, the V gene TRBV7-6; D possibly corresponds to TRBD1 (6 bases). V was clipped by 3 bases and J by 1 base, with 13 bases between them. Germline CDR1 and CDR2: SGHVS and FNYEAQ. The CDR3 runs to 16 residues. CDR3 bases: TGTGCCAGCAGCTTCAACAGGGCTAGTTCTGGAAACACCATATATTTT. This codes for CASSFNRASSGNTIYF.

The chain joins TRBV19 to TRBJ2-7; possibly TRBD1 for D (5 bases). Between the trimmed V and J ends, which lost 5 bases and 0 bases, there was a span of 11 bases. Germline V gene data show CDR1 as LNHDA and CDR2 as SQIVND (reference sequence). The CDR3 consists of 14 residues. For the CDR3, the DNA is TGTGCCAGTAGTTGGGGCCAGGGCTCCTACGAGCAGTACTTC. This codes for CASSWGQGSYEQYF. The entire variable domain, with the rest obtained from reference TRBV19 and TRBJ2-7, is as follows: DGGITQSPKYLFRKEGQNVTLSCEQNLNHDAMYWYRQDPGQGLRLIYYSQIVNDFQKGDIAEGYSVSREKKESFPLTVTSAQKNPTAFYLCASSWGQGSYEQYFGPGTRLTVT.

This chain uses TRBV19 with TRBJ1-5, with TRBD1 identical over 8 bases. The V gene end was trimmed by 4 bases and the J gene end by 0 bases; junction bases not matched to a gene: 11. Per the germline V gene, CDR1 is LNHDA and CDR2 is SQIVND (reference sequence). The CDR3 extends over 18 amino acids. The CDR3 here is CASSSPGQESYSNQPQHF. The CDR3 coding sequence is TGTGCCAGTAGTAGTCCGGGACAGGAGAGTTATAGCAATCAGCCCCAGCATTTT.